These T cell receptor beta chains were read from a single sample in a study of a mutant IDH1 vaccine in newly diagnosed glioma. The method was immunoSEQ multiplex PCR; TCRdb's version includes in-frame clones alone and lacks a portion of them. Of some 54,000 clones in the sample, about 85% were seen once. For these TCRs, the target antigens are not known. The starting material was PBMCs, obtained from a glioma patient whose treatment included an IDH1 peptide vaccine. The source of these receptors is a young woman with glioma. CDR3s include the opening cysteine and the closing phenylalanine or tryptophan. D genes are given only for firm matches. Clone sizes are given selectively: once, few, many, or a class where the clone is expanded.

D gene,V gene,clone size,J gene,CDR3 protein,CDR3 DNA
.,TRBV6-5,.,TRBJ2-3,CASSDLTDTQYF,TGTGCCAGCAGTGACTTAACAGATACGCAGTATTTT
.,TRBV7-9,few,TRBJ1-1,CASTPSSAVGTTEAFF,TGTGCCAGCACCCCTTCCTCGGCAGTAGGAACCACTGAAGCTTTCTTT
.,TRBV4-3,.,TRBJ1-2,CASSQDYGGYTF,TGCGCCAGCAGCCAAGACTACGGTGGCTACACCTTC
.,TRBV14,once,TRBJ1-3,CASSQDLTYSGNTIYF,TGTGCCAGCAGCCAAGATTTGACCTACTCTGGAAACACCATATATTTT
.,TRBV9,.,TRBJ1-5,CASSEHGNSNQPQHF,TGTGCCAGCAGCGAACACGGTAATAGCAATCAGCCCCAGCATTTT
.,TRBV5-6,.,TRBJ1-5,CASSSQFNIYQPQHF,TGTGCCAGCAGTTCCCAGTTCAACATTTATCAGCCCCAGCATTTT
TRBD1,TRBV4-2,.,TRBJ2-7,CASSQDLADRGIYEQYF,TGTGCCAGCAGCCAAGATCTTGCGGACAGGGGGATTTACGAGCAGTACTTC
TRBD1,TRBV5-1,.,TRBJ1-2,CASSRWTGRNGYTF,TGCGCCAGCAGCCGGTGGACAGGGCGAAATGGCTACACCTTC
.,TRBV7-2,.,TRBJ2-5,CASSLVWAHGGQETQYF,TGTGCCAGCAGCTTAGTTTGGGCACACGGAGGTCAAGAGACCCAGTACTTC
.,TRBV7-2,.,TRBJ2-5,CASSSLGGPQETQYF,TGTGCCAGCAGCTCGCTTGGGGGGCCCCAAGAGACCCAGTACTTC
TRBD1,TRBV19,.,TRBJ1-2,CASNGYRGQDYGYTF,TGTGCCAGTAACGGGTACAGGGGGCAGGACTATGGCTACACCTTC
.,TRBV19,few,TRBJ1-4,CASSINQGGEKLFF,TGTGCCAGTAGTATTAATCAGGGTGGAGAAAAACTGTTTTTT
.,TRBV7-2,.,TRBJ2-3,CASSPRIADTQYF,TGTGCCAGCAGCCCCAGAATAGCAGATACGCAGTATTTT
TRBD2,TRBV13,.,TRBJ2-1,CASSPSGSPFF,TGTGCCAGCAGCCCTAGCGGGAGCCCGTTCTTC
TRBD2,TRBV7-3,.,TRBJ2-3,CASSLRAGEWDTQYF,TGTGCCAGCAGCTTAAGAGCGGGAGAGTGGGATACGCAGTATTTT
.,TRBV5-6,.,TRBJ1-4,CASSADHREPPGKLFF,TGTGCCAGCAGCGCGGATCACCGGGAGCCTCCTGGAAAACTGTTTTTT
.,TRBV5-6,.,TRBJ1-2,CASSLIGGGYTF,TGTGCCAGCAGCTTGATTGGGGGTGGCTACACCTTC
TRBD1,TRBV15,.,TRBJ1-5,CATSRDKEQGANNQPQHF,TGTGCCACCAGCAGAGATAAAGAACAGGGGGCCAACAATCAGCCCCAGCATTTT
.,TRBV11-2,.,TRBJ1-1,CASSARVTNTEAFF,TGTGCCAGCAGTGCGAGGGTGACGAACACTGAAGCTTTCTTT
.,TRBV5-6,.,TRBJ2-3,CASSPGGAWRDTQYF,TGTGCCAGCAGCCCTGGGGGGGCCTGGAGAGATACGCAGTATTTT
.,TRBV18,.,TRBJ2-7,CASSKGYEQYF,TGTGCCAGCTCAAAAGGTTACGAGCAGTACTTC
.,TRBV6-5,.,TRBJ2-1,CASSYSGQLPHNEQFF,TGTGCCAGCAGTTACTCTGGACAGCTCCCCCACAATGAGCAGTTCTTC
TRBD1,TRBV4-2,few,TRBJ1-4,CASSQADRDSEKLFF,TGTGCCAGCAGCCAAGCAGACAGGGACAGTGAAAAACTGTTTTTT
.,TRBV5-4,.,TRBJ1-1,CASSVRGTEAFF,TGTGCCAGCAGCGTTCGGGGGACTGAAGCTTTCTTT
.,TRBV4-2,.,TRBJ2-3,CASSQDPAGRGATDTQYF,TGTGCCAGCAGCCAAGATCCGGCAGGACGTGGGGCCACAGATACGCAGTATTTT
TRBD2,TRBV10-1,.,TRBJ2-1,CASSERQGLAFDNEQFF,TGCGCCAGCAGTGAGAGACAAGGACTAGCTTTTGACAATGAGCAGTTCTTC
TRBD2,TRBV5-4,.,TRBJ2-3,CASKTSGGATDTQYF,TGTGCCAGCAAAACTAGCGGGGGGGCAACAGATACGCAGTATTTT
.,TRBV6-4,few,TRBJ2-6,CASSDNSGANVLTF,TGTGCCAGCAGTGACAACTCTGGGGCCAACGTCCTGACTTTC
.,TRBV7-8,.,TRBJ1-5,CASSFSRGWLNQPQHF,TGTGCCAGCAGCTTTAGCAGGGGATGGCTCAATCAGCCCCAGCATTTT
TRBD2,TRBV4-1,.,TRBJ2-7,CASSPPGLAGDEQYF,TGCGCCAGCAGCCCTCCGGGACTAGCGGGAGACGAGCAGTACTTC
TRBD1,TRBV7-2,.,TRBJ2-2,CASSLDQPGQDNTGELFF,TGTGCCAGCAGCTTGGACCAACCGGGACAGGATAACACCGGGGAGCTGTTTTTT
TRBD2,TRBV7-2,.,TRBJ2-2,CASSAGTSGLRTGELFF,TGTGCCAGCAGCGCCGGGACTAGCGGGCTCAGAACCGGGGAGCTGTTTTTT
TRBD1,TRBV5-4,.,TRBJ2-7,CASSLPRQGGNEQYF,TGTGCCAGCAGCTTGCCGAGACAGGGCGGAAACGAGCAGTACTTC
.,TRBV2,.,TRBJ1-3,CASSDRTGNTIYF,TGTGCCAGCAGTGATAGAACTGGAAACACCATATATTTT
.,TRBV29-1,.,TRBJ1-1,CSAGTDLLTEAFF,TGCAGCGCGGGAACGGACTTGCTCACTGAAGCTTTCTTT
TRBD2,TRBV5-4,.,TRBJ2-7,CATRSSGGYYEQYF,TGTGCCACCCGATCTAGCGGGGGGTATTACGAGCAGTACTTC
.,TRBV7-2,.,TRBJ2-7,CASSLVIYEQYF,TGTGCCAGCAGCTTAGTTATTTACGAGCAGTACTTC
.,TRBV7-9,.,TRBJ1-2,CASSFLRSNYGYTF,TGTGCCAGCAGCTTTCTTAGGAGTAACTATGGCTACACCTTC
.,TRBV6-4,.,TRBJ1-5,CASGLRRGSNQPQHF,TGTGCCAGCGGCCTTCGTAGGGGTAGCAATCAGCCCCAGCATTTT
.,TRBV20-1,.,TRBJ2-5,CSAQGVETQYF,TGCAGTGCTCAAGGGGTCGAGACCCAGTACTTC
TRBD1,TRBV6-1,.,TRBJ1-1,CASTRTGRTEAFF,TGTGCCAGCACCCGGACAGGGAGAACTGAAGCTTTCTTT
.,TRBV5-5,.,TRBJ1-6,CASSLVGSSYNSPLHF,TGTGCCAGCAGCTTGGTGGGAAGCTCCTATAATTCACCCCTCCACTTT
.,TRBV19,.,TRBJ1-5,CASSFGGDTRNQPQHF,TGTGCCTCCTCTTTTGGGGGGGATACGCGCAATCAGCCCCAGCATTTT
TRBD2,TRBV4-3,.,TRBJ2-7,CASSHGTSGTRYEQYF,TGCGCCAGCAGCCACGGGACTAGCGGGACTCGCTACGAGCAGTACTTC
.,TRBV19,.,TRBJ1-5,CASTPGGSNQPQHF,TGTGCCAGTACCCCCGGGGGTAGCAATCAGCCCCAGCATTTT
.,TRBV5-5,.,TRBJ1-4,CASSWGGGGSEKLFF,TGTGCCAGCAGCTGGGGGGGCGGGGGCTCCGAAAAACTGTTTTTT
.,TRBV5-6,once,TRBJ2-2,CASSRDGTNTGELFF,TGTGCCAGCAGCCGGGACGGGACGAACACCGGGGAGCTGTTTTTT
.,TRBV28,few,TRBJ1-2,CASSRLSGAGGYTF,TGTGCCAGCAGTCGATTATCGGGGGCAGGGGGCTACACCTTC
.,TRBV5-1,.,TRBJ1-3,CASSLSGDGNTIYF,TGCGCCAGCAGCTTGTCAGGGGATGGAAACACCATATATTTT
.,TRBV7-8,.,TRBJ1-5,CASSFAGQVSNQPQHF,TGTGCCAGCAGCTTCGCCGGTCAGGTTAGCAATCAGCCCCAGCATTTT
.,TRBV29-1,.,TRBJ1-2,CSVRGGGSNYGYTF,TGCAGCGTCCGGGGCGGGGGGTCTAACTATGGCTACACCTTC
.,TRBV10-3,.,TRBJ1-5,CAHAGRLEQPQHF,TGTGCCCACGCGGGCAGGTTGGAACAGCCCCAGCATTTT